These 27 T cell receptor beta chains originate from one sample sequenced in a study of T cell responses to AZD1222 COVID-19 vaccine (dated by TCRdb to the early 2020s). The protocol used for the library was the immunoSEQ multiplex PCR assay. TCRdb took over this immuneACCESS table, retaining in-frame rearrangements with V and J assigned. Such tables are incomplete; in checked studies, under half of the missing clones stem from an unresolved V gene, and the remainder is unexplained. For this sample there are over 85,000 clones; nearly 90% appear just once. Of the sample, roughly 3.2% falls within the top ten clones. Explained via the paper, the time point label denotes: baseline before first vaccination. Source: peripheral blood, taken on day 0 of AZD1222 vaccination. These TCRs come from an adult in good health.

The V and J genes are TRBV15 and TRBJ1-6; D is unclear. V was trimmed by 0 bases and J by 5 bases, leaving 5 bases between them. The CDR3 is 14 amino acids. CDR1 is LNHNV and CDR2 is YYDKDF in the germline V gene (reference sequence). DNA of the CDR3: TGTGCCACCAGCAGAGATACGGATAATTCACCCCTCCACTTT. Translating it yields CATSRDTDNSPLHF.

This chain uses TRBV11-2 with TRBJ2-3; D possibly uses TRBD1 or TRBD2 (6 bases each). This CDR3 contains 15 residues. The V and J ends lost 5 bases and 0 bases respectively, with 12 bases between them. Germline V CDR1 and CDR2: SGHAT, FQNNGV. The CDR3 region has the DNA TGTGCCAGCAGCCCCACAGGGAGGAGCACAGATACGCAGTATTTT. It encodes CASSPTGRSTDTQYF.

The chain carries TRBV4-2 and TRBJ1-5; D is unresolved. This CDR3 comprises 15 residues. CDR1 and CDR2 (germline): LGHNA, YNFKEQ. Trimming left V 4 bases short and J 5 bases short, with 15 bases between. The CDR3 DNA reads as TGTGCCAGCAGCCCCCTGGGCGGTCCTTATCAGCCCCAGCATTTT. Amino acids: CASSPLGGPYQPQHF.

The rearrangement links TRBV19 to TRBJ1-4; TRBD1 aligns across 9 bases. The CDR3 length is 16 residues. V gave up 5 bases and J gave up 8 bases; unmatched junction bases: 12. Germline CDR1 reads LNHDA; CDR2 reads SQIVND (reference sequence). The CDR3 reads CASSSTPGQGGEKLFF. The CDR3, as DNA: TGTGCCAGTAGTTCGACTCCGGGACAGGGAGGAGAAAAACTGTTTTTT.

The V and J genes are TRBV6-1 and TRBJ2-3; TRBD1 is a possible D gene (6 bases). The CDR3 runs to 16 residues. The germline V and J ends were trimmed by 5 bases and 7 bases, with 22 bases remaining between them. CDR1 MNHNS and CDR2 SASEGT come from the germline V gene. CDR3 bases: TGTGCCAGCAGTCAAGACTGGACAGCTCATCTCAATACGCAGTATTTT. It translates to CASSQDWTAHLNTQYF.

The chain employs TRBV5-8 and TRBJ2-1; no reliable D call. V was trimmed by 8 bases and J by 4 bases, leaving 10 bases between them. Germline CDR1 and CDR2: SGHTS and YDEGEE. CDR3 length: 12 residues. The CDR3 is CASKFRYNEQFF. In DNA form, the CDR3 reads TGTGCCAGTAAGTTCAGATACAATGAGCAGTTCTTC.

The chain combines TRBV27 with TRBJ2-5; D is undetermined. Looked up from germline, CDR1 is MNHEY and CDR2 is SMNVEV (reference sequence). V dropped 5 bases and J dropped 5 bases, with 15 bases sitting between them. This CDR3 contains 14 residues. As DNA, the CDR3 is TGTGCCAGCAGTCCTCTGGCGAGTCGGGAGACCCAGTACTTC. As protein: CASSPLASRETQYF.

This chain uses TRBV5-5 with TRBJ1-2, with 11 positions matching TRBD1. This CDR3 contains 14 residues. Germline assignment: CDR1 SGHKS and CDR2 YYEKEE (reference sequence). The junction had 4 bases not matched to a gene; V was cut back by 5 bases and J by 4 bases. DNA for the CDR3: TGTGCCAGCAGTATGGGACAGGGGGTCTATGGCTACACCTTC. It encodes CASSMGQGVYGYTF.

The genes are TRBV7-9 and TRBJ2-2; TRBD1 might be the D (6 bases). CDR3 length: 15 residues. V was clipped by 1 base and J by 4 bases, with 10 bases between them. Germline loops: CDR1 SEHNR, CDR2 FQNEAQ (reference sequence). The CDR3, as DNA: TGTGCCAGCAGCTTAGGAGGGACAAGCACCGGGGAGCTGTTTTTT. Protein: CASSLGGTSTGELFF.

The chain recombines TRBV19 with TRBJ2-1; 9 bases are a match to TRBD1. The V gene's germline CDR1 is LNHDA and CDR2 SQIVND (reference sequence). This CDR3 spans 14 amino acids. Germline trimming cut 8 bases from V and 5 bases from J; bases unmatched to any gene: 7. The CDR3 here is CASGGQGAHNEQFF. CDR3 nucleotide sequence: TGTGCCAGTGGGGGACAGGGAGCCCACAATGAGCAGTTCTTC.

J is TRBJ2-7 and V is TRBV7-9, with D perhaps being TRBD1 or TRBD2 (6 bases each). The CDR3 extends over 16 amino acids. The V end lost 5 bases, the J end lost 2 bases, and 19 bases lay between the germline ends. CDR1 SEHNR and CDR2 FQNEAQ come from the germline V gene (reference sequence). The CDR3 region has the DNA TGTGCCAGCAGCCGGACCAGGGGACTGAAGACCTACGAGCAGTACTTC. Translating gives CASSRTRGLKTYEQYF.

The chain has TRBV11-3 and TRBJ2-1, with D possibly being TRBD1 (6 bases). Germline CDR1 and CDR2: SGHNT and YENEEA. The CDR3 runs 13 residues. The V and J ends lost 5 bases and 7 bases respectively, with 12 bases between them. In nucleotides, the CDR3 is TGTGCCAGCAGCCAGTTACAGGGAAATGAGCAGTTCTTC. Translating it yields CASSQLQGNEQFF.

The rearrangement joins TRBV6-1 to TRBJ1-4; TRBD1 matches 8 bases. V lost 1 base to trimming and J lost 8 bases; unmatched junction nucleotides: 9. Germline V gene data show CDR1 as MNHNS and CDR2 as SASEGT. The CDR3 runs to 16 residues. The CDR3 is CASSEGIGQGSEKLFF. In nucleotides, the CDR3 is TGTGCCAGCAGTGAAGGAATAGGACAGGGAAGCGAAAAACTGTTTTTT.

This chain joins TRBV5-5 and TRBJ2-7; no clear D gene. From germline, CDR1 is SGHKS and CDR2 YYEKEE (reference sequence). CDR3 length: 13 residues. The V end was cut by 1 base, the J end by 5 bases, with 10 bases between. In DNA, the CDR3 is TGTGCCAGCAGCTTGAGTCCTCCCCACGAGCAGTACTTC. This encodes CASSLSPPHEQYF.

This chain links TRBV5-8 with TRBJ1-4; 9 bases match TRBD1. The length of the CDR3 is 16 residues. V lost 3 bases to trimming and J lost 4 bases; unmatched junction nucleotides: 7. Germline CDR1 SGHTS, CDR2 YDEGEE. The CDR3 sequence: CASSSGTGQINEKLFF. CDR3 DNA sequence: TGTGCCAGCAGCTCCGGGACAGGGCAAATTAATGAAAAACTGTTTTTT. Combining the CDR3 with reference TRBV5-8 and TRBJ1-4 gives the whole variable domain EAGVTQSPTHLIKTRGQQATLRCSPISGHTSVYWYQQALGLGLQFLLWYDEGEERNRGNFPPRFSGRQFPNYSSELNVNALELEDSALYLCASSSGTGQINEKLFFGSGTQLSVL.

The chain couples TRBV7-2 to TRBJ2-3; 12 positions match TRBD2. CDR1 is SGHTA, CDR2 FQGNSA, per germline. V shed 1 base and J 1 base; nucleotides not matched to a gene: 6. The CDR3 spans 18 residues. The CDR3 protein is CASSLVSRLAGGTDTQYF. The DNA for the CDR3 is TGTGCCAGCAGCTTAGTAAGCCGACTAGCGGGGGGCACAGATACGCAGTATTTT.

The V and J genes are TRBV19 and TRBJ1-5; tentatively, D is TRBD1 (6 bases). CDR1 LNHDA and CDR2 SQIVND come from the germline V gene (reference sequence). There are 13 residues in the CDR3. Trimming took 4 bases from V and 4 from J, leaving 8 bases between them. Here the CDR3 reads CASSRQVNQPQHF. CDR3 nucleotide sequence: TGTGCCAGTAGTAGACAGGTGAATCAGCCCCAGCATTTT. The full variable domain, completed using reference TRBV19 and TRBJ1-5, is DGGITQSPKYLFRKEGQNVTLSCEQNLNHDAMYWYRQDPGQGLRLIYYSQIVNDFQKGDIAEGYSVSREKKESFPLTVTSAQKNPTAFYLCASSRQVNQPQHFGDGTRLSIL.

The rearrangement links TRBV28 to TRBJ2-2, with D tentatively TRBD2 (5 bases). The length of the CDR3 is 15 residues. V lost 7 bases to trimming and J lost 7 bases, with 19 bases between them. From germline, CDR1 is MDHEN and CDR2 SYDVKM. CDR3 in amino acids: CASKERGIISGELFF. The CDR3 DNA sequence: TGTGCCAGCAAGGAAAGAGGGATTATTAGCGGGGAGCTGTTTTTT.

This chain links TRBV14 with TRBJ2-7, with D uncertain. Germline V lookup: CDR1 SGHDN, CDR2 FVKESK. There are 15 residues in the CDR3. V lost 1 base and J 4 bases, leaving 14 bases between the germline ends. This CDR3 is CASSQGLYPAYEQYF. The CDR3 nucleotides are TGTGCCAGCAGCCAAGGACTTTACCCAGCTTACGAGCAGTACTTC. Drawing the rest from reference TRBV14 and TRBJ2-7, the complete variable domain is EAGVTQFPSHSVIEKGQTVTLRCDPISGHDNLYWYRRVMGKEIKFLLHFVKESKQDESGMPNNRFLAERTGGTYSTLKVQPAELEDSGVYFCASSQGLYPAYEQYFGPGTRLTVT.

The chain joins TRBV5-1 to TRBJ2-7; D is undetermined. Germline lookup yields CDR1 SGHRS and CDR2 YFSETQ. This CDR3 spans 14 amino acids. V was trimmed by 2 bases and J by 6 bases, leaving 15 bases between them. In DNA form, the CDR3 reads TGCGCCAGCAGCTTCGGCGCCACGGGTATCGAGCAGTACTTC. Translated: CASSFGATGIEQYF. The complete variable domain, with remaining parts taken from reference TRBV5-1 and TRBJ2-7, reads KAGVTQTPRYLIKTRGQQVTLSCSPISGHRSVSWYQQTPGQGLQFLFEYFSETQRNKGNFPGRFSGRQFSNSRSEMNVSTLELGDSALYLCASSFGATGIEQYFGPGTRLTVT.

The chain has TRBV5-4 and TRBJ1-3; 9 bases line up with TRBD1. This CDR3 has 15 amino acids. V shed 5 bases and J 0 bases; nucleotides not matched to a gene: 3. In germline, CDR1 is SGHNT, CDR2 YYREEE (reference sequence). The DNA of the CDR3 is TGTGCCAGCAGTATGGGACAGGGCTCTGGAAACACCATATATTTT. Protein sequence: CASSMGQGSGNTIYF.

This rearrangement joins TRBV7-2 to TRBJ1-4; 8 nucleotides match TRBD1. After removal of 6 bases from V and 11 bases from J, the junction contained 17 bases not matched to a gene. The CDR3 length is 16 residues. CDR1 and CDR2 from the germline V gene are SGHTA and FQGNSA. CDR3 protein: CASRGVSGTGSEKLFF. The DNA for the CDR3 is TGTGCCAGCAGAGGGGTTTCCGGGACAGGAAGTGAGAAACTGTTTTTT.

V usage is TRBV29-1 and J usage is TRBJ2-7; 10 bases are shared with TRBD2. CDR1 is SQVTM, CDR2 ANQGSEA, per germline. The J segment lost 2 bases and the V segment lost 6 bases, leaving 4 bases of the junction unmatched. This CDR3 comprises 13 residues. CDR3 sequence reads: CSVRTSGAYEQYF. The DNA of the CDR3 is TGCAGCGTGCGGACTAGCGGTGCCTACGAGCAGTACTTC.

The rearrangement links TRBV2 to TRBJ2-7, with D possibly matching TRBD1 (5 bases). Germline V gene lookup returns CDR1 SNHLY and CDR2 FYNNEI. V lost 5 bases and J lost 4, with 12 bases in between. The CDR3 extends over 13 amino acids. CDR3 in DNA: TGTGCCAGCAGTTTTACCCAGGGTTACGAGCAGTACTTC. Amino acid sequence: CASSFTQGYEQYF. The full variable domain, its missing parts supplied by reference TRBV2 and TRBJ2-7, is EPEVTQTPSHQVTQMGQEVILRCVPISNHLYFYWYRQILGQKVEFLVSFYNNEISEKSEIFDDQFSVERPDGSNFTLKIRSTKLEDSAMYFCASSFTQGYEQYFGPGTRLTVT.

The gene calls are TRBV19 and TRBJ2-3; D possibly corresponds to TRBD1 (6 bases). The CDR3 extends over 13 amino acids. Germline assignment: CDR1 LNHDA and CDR2 SQIVND (reference sequence). V was trimmed by 4 bases and J by 11 bases, leaving 16 bases between them. The CDR3 DNA follows: TGTGCCAGTAGTAGAAGCCGGACAGAGCAGCAGTATTTT. It specifies CASSRSRTEQQYF.

The chain joins TRBV28 to TRBJ2-7, with 11 bases fitting TRBD2. Trimming took 2 bases from V and 5 from J; bases not matched to a gene: 5. Germline V gene sequence: CDR1 MDHEN, CDR2 SYDVKM. The CDR3 contains 15 residues. DNA for the CDR3: TGTGCCAGCAGTTTAGCTCTTAGCGGGAGGGACGAGCAGTACTTC. Translation: CASSLALSGRDEQYF.

The chain joins TRBV12-5 to TRBJ1-2; TRBD1 agrees at 9 bases. The junction had 4 bases not matched to a gene; V was cut back by 1 base and J by 4 bases. CDR1 and CDR2 (germline): LGHNT, FRNRAP. The CDR3 contains 15 residues. The chain's CDR3 is CASGLATGGGYGYTF. The DNA for the CDR3 is TGTGCTAGTGGTTTGGCCACAGGGGGCGGCTATGGCTACACCTTC.